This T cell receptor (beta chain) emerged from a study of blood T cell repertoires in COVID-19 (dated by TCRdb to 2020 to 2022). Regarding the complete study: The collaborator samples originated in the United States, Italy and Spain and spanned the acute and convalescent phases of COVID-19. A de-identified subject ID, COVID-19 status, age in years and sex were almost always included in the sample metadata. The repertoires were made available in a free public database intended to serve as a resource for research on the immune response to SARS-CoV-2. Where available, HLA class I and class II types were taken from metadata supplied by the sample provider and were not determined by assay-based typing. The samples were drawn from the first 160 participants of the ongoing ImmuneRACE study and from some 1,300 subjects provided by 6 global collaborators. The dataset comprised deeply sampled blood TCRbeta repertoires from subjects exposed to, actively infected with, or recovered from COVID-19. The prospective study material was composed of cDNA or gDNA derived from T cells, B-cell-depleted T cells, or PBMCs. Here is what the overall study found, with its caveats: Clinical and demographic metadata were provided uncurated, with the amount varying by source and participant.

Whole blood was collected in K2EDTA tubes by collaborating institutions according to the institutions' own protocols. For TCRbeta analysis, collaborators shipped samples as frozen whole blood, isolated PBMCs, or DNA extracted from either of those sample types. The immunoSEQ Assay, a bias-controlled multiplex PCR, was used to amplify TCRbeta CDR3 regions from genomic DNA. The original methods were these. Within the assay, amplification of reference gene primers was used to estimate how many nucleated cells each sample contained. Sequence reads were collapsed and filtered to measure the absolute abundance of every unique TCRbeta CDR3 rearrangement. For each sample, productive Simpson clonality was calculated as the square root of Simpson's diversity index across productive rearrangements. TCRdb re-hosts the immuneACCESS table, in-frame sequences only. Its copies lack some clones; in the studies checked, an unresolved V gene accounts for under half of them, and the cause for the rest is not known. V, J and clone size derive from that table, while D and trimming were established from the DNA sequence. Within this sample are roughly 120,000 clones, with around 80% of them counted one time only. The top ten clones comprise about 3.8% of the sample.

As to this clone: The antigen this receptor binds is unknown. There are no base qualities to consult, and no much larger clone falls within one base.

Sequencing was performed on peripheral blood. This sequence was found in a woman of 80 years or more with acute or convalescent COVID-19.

CDR3 reads: CSVDRVDYGYTF. The DNA sequence follows: TGCAGCGTGGACAGGGTCGACTATGGCTACACCTTC. The chain joins TRBV29-1 to TRBJ1-2; 8 middle bases align to TRBD1. From its cysteine to its phenylalanine, the CDR3 spans 12 amino acids. The only DNA kept is the CDR3, 36 bases in frame from the first base. Clipping removes 6 bases from V and 3 bases from J, with 3 as the unmatched junction base count. Via the germline V gene, CDR1 is SQVTM and CDR2 ANQGSEA. This CDR3, with the reference TRBV29-1 and TRBJ1-2 proteins standing in past its ends, gives the full variable domain SAVISQKPSRDICQRGTSLTIQCQVDSQVTMMFWYRQQPGQSLTLIATANQGSEATYESGFVIDKFPISRPNLTFSTLTVSNMSPEDSSIYLCSVDRVDYGYTFGSGTRLTVV.